The 19 T cell receptor beta chains reported below all come from one sample, sequenced in a study of human T cells and chemical hapten exposure. MiXCR was run by TCRdb on the RACE reads, yielding one entry per CDR3 protein. The table records roughly 120,000 distinct CDR3 sequences, roughly 12% of them present only once. Time point described: patch test 1, 2 weeks after DPC sensitization. Indicated treatment: therapeutic diphenylcyclopropenone sensitization with weekly scalp DPC. The sample here was whole blood, taken in connection with sensitization to the hapten diphenylcyclopropenone (DPC). The source is a woman in her 50s with alopecia areata. Some clones in this sample may be carry-over from other donors' samples.

V is TRBV4-1 and J is TRBJ2-7, with TRBD1 identical over 7 bases. CDR3 size: 16 residues. J was trimmed by 2 bases and V by 3 bases; bases with no gene match: 10. Germline CDR1 and CDR2: MGHRA and YSYEKL. CDR3 coding DNA: TGCGCCAGCAGCCACCCCGGACAAGGGGGCGCCTACGAGCAGTACTTC. Translated, it gives CASSHPGQGGAYEQYF.

The genes are TRBV5-1 and TRBJ2-1, with TRBD1 identical over 7 bases. CDR3 length: 11 amino acids. CDR1 and CDR2 (germline): SGHRS, YFSETQ. V was clipped by 6 bases and J by 14 bases; unmatched bases: 8. Here the CDR3 DNA reads TGCGCCAGCACATACCGGGACAGTAAGTTCTTC. Translated: CASTYRDSKFF.

Only a few counts were recorded for this clonotype. The chain has TRBV5-1 and TRBJ2-6; TRBD1 matches at 12 bases. J gave up 0 bases and V 4 bases, and 5 bases lay outside the gene matches. The CDR3 is 18 amino acids. CDR1 and CDR2 from the germline V gene are SGHRS and YFSETQ. The CDR3 reads CASSPRDRGLSGANVLTF. CDR3 DNA: TGCGCCAGCAGCCCACGGGACAGGGGGCTCTCTGGGGCCAACGTCCTGACTTTC. Supplemented by reference TRBV5-1 and TRBJ2-6, the full variable domain reads KAGVTQTPRYLIKTRGQQVTLSCSPISGHRSVSWYQQTPGQGLQFLFEYFSETQRNKGNFPGRFSGRQFSNSRSEMNVSTLELGDSALYLCASSPRDRGLSGANVLTFGAGSRLTVL.

The sample holds many counts of this clonotype. The chain employs TRBV7-9 and TRBJ1-6, with 9 bases that match TRBD1. CDR1 and CDR2 (germline): SEHNR, FQNEAQ (reference sequence). V trimming: 4 bases; J trimming: 5 bases; junction bases outside the gene matches: 12. The CDR3 is 18 residues long. In nucleotides, the CDR3 is TGTGCCAGCAGCTCGGACAGGGGAACAAAACGGAATAATTCACCCCTCCACTTT. Translation gives CASSSDRGTKRNNSPLHF.

The sample holds many counts of this clonotype. The V call is TRBV7-9, the J call TRBJ2-7, with 13 positions matching TRBD2. Unmatched junction bases numbered 13, after V lost 5 bases and J lost 3 bases. Germline CDR1 reads SEHNR; CDR2 reads FQNEAQ (reference sequence). The CDR3 has 18 residues. The CDR3 loop is CASSPHLGLAGTLYEQYF. The CDR3 DNA reads TGTGCCAGCAGCCCTCACTTGGGACTAGCGGGAACGCTCTACGAGCAGTACTTC.

This clonotype appeared many times. The chain combines TRBV7-8 with TRBJ2-5, with D unclear. This CDR3 has 14 residues. CDR1 is SGHVS, CDR2 FQNEAQ, per germline. V lost 2 bases and J lost 7, with 14 bases in between. CDR3 DNA: TGTGCCAGCAGCTTAAGTCCCAGGATGGGGACCCAGTACTTC. Residues: CASSLSPRMGTQYF. Full variable domain (remainder filled in from reference TRBV7-8 and TRBJ2-5): GAGVSQSPRYKVAKRGQDVALRCDPISGHVSLFWYQQALGQGPEFLTYFQNEAQLDKSGLPSDRFFAERPEGSVSTLKIQRTQQEDSAVYLCASSLSPRMGTQYFGPGTRLLVL.

V gene TRBV12-3 or TRBV12-4 combines with J gene TRBJ2-1; no clear D gene. This CDR3 spans 14 amino acids. V shed 1 base and J shed 0 bases, with 4 bases lying between them. This chain's CDR3 is CASSLGFSYNEQFF. In DNA, the CDR3 is TGTGCCAGCAGTTTAGGTTTCTCCTACAATGAGCAGTTCTTC.

The CDR3 DNA sequence: TGCAGCGTTGATCAGGGGGCAGCAAACATTCAGTACTTC. Protein: CSVDQGAANIQYF. The J gene is TRBJ2-4, the V gene TRBV29-1, with 8 positions matching TRBD1. Germline-derived CDR1 and CDR2 are SQVTM and ANQGSEA. The CDR3 covers 13 residues. V dropped 3 bases and J dropped 6; count of bases not matched to a gene: 4.

This clonotype appeared many times. V usage is TRBV20-1 and J usage is TRBJ2-5; D uncertain. Trimming shortened V by 4 bases and J by 5 bases, and 14 bases separated the two germline ends. Germline V gene data show CDR1 as DFQATT and CDR2 as SNEGSKA (reference sequence). The length of the CDR3 is 13 residues. The chain's CDR3 is CSATTDLGETQYF. In DNA form, the CDR3 reads TGCAGTGCTACAACGGACCTGGGGGAGACCCAGTACTTC.

This clonotype turned up a few times. The rearrangement uses TRBV7-9 and TRBJ1-1; D unclear. The CDR3 totals 15 residues. Per the germline V gene, CDR1 is SEHNR and CDR2 is FQNEAQ (reference sequence). Trimming cost V 5 bases and J 11 bases, with 24 bases left between them. CDR3 DNA sequence: TGTGCCAGCAGCCACACCAAAATCGGCCAGGCGGGGGCTTTCTTT. It encodes CASSHTKIGQAGAFF.

V is TRBV2 and J is TRBJ2-5; weak D call: TRBD2 (5 bases). Germline values: CDR1 SNHLY, CDR2 FYNNEI. Trimming stripped 8 bases from V and 1 base from J, with 8 bases between. The CDR3 sequence is 12 residues long. CDR3 nucleotides: TGTGCCAGCTCCCGGGGCCAAGAGACCCAGTACTTC. As protein: CASSRGQETQYF.

This clonotype was recorded at least ten times. The V and J genes are TRBV5-8 and TRBJ1-5; D unresolved. The CDR3 has 17 residues. Per the germline V gene, CDR1 is SGHTS and CDR2 is YDEGEE. The V end lost 2 bases, the J end lost 2 bases, and 17 bases lay between the germline ends. In DNA form, the CDR3 reads TGTGCCAGCAGCTTTTACCTTACAGAGTCGGGCAATCAGCCCCAGCATTTT. Its protein is CASSFYLTESGNQPQHF.

This clonotype was picked up many times. V usage is TRBV25-1 and J usage is TRBJ1-1; possibly TRBD1 for D (6 bases). This CDR3 region has 13 residues. The germline V and J ends were trimmed by 0 bases and 6 bases, with 8 bases remaining between them. Germline values: CDR1 MGHDK, CDR2 SYGVNS. CDR3 region: CASSEYGGPEAFF. DNA of the CDR3: TGTGCCAGCAGTGAATATGGGGGCCCTGAAGCTTTCTTT.

The sample holds a few counts of this clonotype. CDR3 coding DNA: TGTGCCATCAGTGAGTCCGAGCGGGGTACGCAGTATTTT. Translating it yields CAISESERGTQYF. The genes are TRBV10-3 and TRBJ2-3, with 7 bases that match TRBD2. From germline, CDR1 is ENHRY and CDR2 SYGVKD. Losses at the gene ends were 0 bases for V and 8 bases for J; bases not matched to a gene: 2. The length of the CDR3 is 13 residues.

Ten or more counts support this clonotype. The chain combines TRBV30 with TRBJ1-1; D might be TRBD1 (5 bases). Germline V gene sequence: CDR1 GTSNPN, CDR2 SVGIG (reference sequence). The CDR3 has 17 residues. Trimming pared 2 bases from V and 5 bases from J, leaving 24 bases between. CDR3 coding DNA: TGTGCCTGGAGTTCCCCAAGGGTAAGGGGTTTAGCGACTGAAGCTTTCTTT. Protein sequence: CAWSSPRVRGLATEAFF.

This clonotype was detected a few times. The gene calls are TRBV11-2 and TRBJ1-2; D gene unclear. The CDR3 is 12 residues long. Germline V gene data show CDR1 as SGHAT and CDR2 as FQNNGV. V shed 4 bases and J shed 3 bases, with 6 bases lying between them. The CDR3 DNA reads as TGTGCCAGCAGCTACCATGACTATGGCTACACCTTC. Its protein product is CASSYHDYGYTF. Drawing the rest from reference TRBV11-2 and TRBJ1-2, the complete variable domain is EAGVAQSPRYKIIEKRQSVAFWCNPISGHATLYWYQQILGQGPKLLIQFQNNGVVDDSQLPKDRFSAERLKGVDSTLKIQPAKLEDSAVYLCASSYHDYGYTFGSGTRLTVV.

The chain couples TRBV5-5 to TRBJ2-2; perhaps TRBD1 as D (6 bases). CDR1 and CDR2 from the germline V gene are SGHKS and YYEKEE (reference sequence). The CDR3 runs to 13 residues. V dropped 5 bases and J dropped 4 bases, with 9 bases sitting between them. CDR3 amino acids: CASRQGATGELFF. CDR3 in DNA: TGTGCCAGCAGACAGGGTGCCACCGGGGAGCTGTTTTTT.

Ten or more counts support this clonotype. The CDR3 spells CASSSAGTPRTYEQYF. The DNA for the CDR3 is TGTGCCAGCAGTTCTGCCGGGACACCTCGGACCTACGAGCAGTACTTC. The chain has TRBV28 and TRBJ2-7, with D tentatively TRBD1 (6 bases). CDR1 is MDHEN and CDR2 is SYDVKM in the germline V gene. V was cut by 4 bases and J by 2 bases, with 18 bases left in between. CDR3 length: 16 amino acids.

The chain is built from TRBV19 and TRBJ1-5; maybe TRBD1 (6 bases). CDR1 and CDR2 from the germline V gene are LNHDA and SQIVND (reference sequence). There are 15 residues in the CDR3. Deletions cut 5 bases from V and 3 bases from J, with 14 bases between. The chain's CDR3 is CASSGGQLFNQPQHF. In DNA, the CDR3 is TGTGCCAGTAGTGGCGGACAGCTCTTCAATCAGCCCCAGCATTTT.